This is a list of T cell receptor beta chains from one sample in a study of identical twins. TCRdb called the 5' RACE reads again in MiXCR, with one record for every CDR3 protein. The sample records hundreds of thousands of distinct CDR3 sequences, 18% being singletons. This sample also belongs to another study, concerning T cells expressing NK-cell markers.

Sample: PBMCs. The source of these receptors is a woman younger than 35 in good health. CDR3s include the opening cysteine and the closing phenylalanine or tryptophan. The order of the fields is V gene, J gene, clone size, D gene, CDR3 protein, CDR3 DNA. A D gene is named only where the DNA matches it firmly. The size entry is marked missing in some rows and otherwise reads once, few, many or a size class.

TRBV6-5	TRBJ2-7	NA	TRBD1	CASSYALQGTYEQYF	TGTGCCAGCAGTTACGCCCTACAGGGGACCTACGAGCAGTACTTC
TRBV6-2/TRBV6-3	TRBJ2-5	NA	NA	CATFSRETQYF	TGTGCCACCTTCTCAAGGGAGACCCAGTACTTC
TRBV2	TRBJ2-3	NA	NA	CASTRRESTDTQYF	TGTGCCAGCACCCGGAGGGAATCCACAGATACGCAGTATTTT
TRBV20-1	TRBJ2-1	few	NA	CSANRGRYNEQFF	TGCAGTGCTAATCGGGGGCGGTACAATGAGCAGTTCTTC
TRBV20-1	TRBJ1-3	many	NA	CSARDLSISNTIYF	TGCAGTGCTAGAGATCTTTCCATATCTAACACCATATATTTT
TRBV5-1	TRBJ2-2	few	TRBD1	CASSPTGVPGELFF	TGCGCCAGCAGCCCAACAGGGGTTCCCGGGGAGCTGTTTTTT
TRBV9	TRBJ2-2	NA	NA	CASSVEGNTGELFF	TGTGCCAGCAGCGTAGAGGGTAACACCGGGGAGCTGTTTTTT
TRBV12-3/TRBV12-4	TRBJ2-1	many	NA	CASSLKGGSGNEQFF	TGTGCCAGCAGTCTAAAGGGAGGCTCGGGAAATGAGCAGTTCTTC
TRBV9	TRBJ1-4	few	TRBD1	CASSVWDRTNEKLFF	TGTGCCAGCAGCGTCTGGGACAGAACTAATGAAAAACTGTTTTTT
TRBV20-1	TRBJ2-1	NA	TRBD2	CSARAVTSGGSEQFF	TGCAGTGCTAGAGCAGTGACTAGCGGAGGCAGTGAGCAGTTCTTC
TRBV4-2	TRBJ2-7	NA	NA	CASSPRTAAYEQYF	TGTGCCAGCAGCCCTCGGACAGCCGCGTACGAGCAGTACTTC
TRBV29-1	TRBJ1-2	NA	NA	CSVDPQGDGYTF	TGCAGCGTTGACCCTCAGGGTGACGGCTACACCTTC
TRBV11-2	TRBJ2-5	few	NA	CASPPRQETQYF	TGTGCCAGCCCCCCGCGGCAAGAGACCCAGTACTTC
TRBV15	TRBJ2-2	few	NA	CATSPWGTTGELFF	TGTGCCACCAGCCCCTGGGGGACTACCGGGGAGCTGTTTTTT
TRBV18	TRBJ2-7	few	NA	CASSPPEAYEQYF	TGTGCCAGCTCACCACCAGAAGCCTACGAGCAGTACTTC
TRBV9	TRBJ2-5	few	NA	CASSAGNVGQETQYF	TGTGCCAGCAGCGCGGGCAACGTTGGCCAAGAGACCCAGTACTTC
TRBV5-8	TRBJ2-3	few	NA	CASSLDSFARQYF	TGTGCCAGCAGTTTGGACAGCTTTGCCAGGCAGTATTTT
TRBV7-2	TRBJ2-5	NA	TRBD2	CASSPSSGRGETQYF	TGTGCCAGCAGCCCCTCTAGCGGGAGGGGAGAGACCCAGTACTTC
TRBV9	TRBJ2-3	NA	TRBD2	CASSVSTSGRSDTQYF	TGTGCCAGCAGCGTATCAACTAGCGGTAGATCCGATACGCAGTATTTT
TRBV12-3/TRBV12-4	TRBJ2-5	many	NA	CASSPGQLETQYF	TGTGCCAGCAGCCCTGGACAGTTAGAGACCCAGTACTTC
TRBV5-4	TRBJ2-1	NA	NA	CASSLTSGTRNEQFF	TGTGCCAGCAGCTTGACCTCCGGGACCCGAAATGAGCAGTTCTTC
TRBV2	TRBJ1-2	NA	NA	CASSEGQGFNGYTF	TGTGCCAGCAGTGAAGGTCAGGGGTTCAATGGCTACACCTTC
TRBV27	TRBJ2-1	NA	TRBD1	CASSFRSGGRNEQFF	TGTGCCAGCAGTTTCCGGTCAGGGGGTCGGAATGAGCAGTTCTTC
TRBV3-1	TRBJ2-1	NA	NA	CASSQEGRLRASYNEQFF	TGTGCCAGCAGCCAAGAAGGGCGGCTAAGGGCCTCCTACAATGAGCAGTTCTTC
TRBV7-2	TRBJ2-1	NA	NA	CASSLNGGYNEQFF	TGTGCCAGCAGCTTAAACGGGGGCTACAATGAGCAGTTCTTC
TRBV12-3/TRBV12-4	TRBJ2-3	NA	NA	CASSFTWRGDTQYF	TGTGCCAGCAGTTTTACTTGGCGTGGGGATACGCAGTATTTT
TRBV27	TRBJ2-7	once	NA	CASSLLRTGDEQYF	TGTGCCAGCAGTTTGTTACGGACGGGGGACGAGCAGTACTTC
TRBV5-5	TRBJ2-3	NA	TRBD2	CASRSGTSGVTDTQYF	TGTGCCAGCAGATCCGGGACTAGCGGCGTCACAGATACGCAGTATTTT
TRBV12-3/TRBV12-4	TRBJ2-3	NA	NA	CASSFLDGGLTDTQYF	TGTGCCAGCAGTTTTCTGGACGGAGGCCTCACAGATACGCAGTATTTT
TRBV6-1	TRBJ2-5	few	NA	CASSRDVGTSGGETQYF	TGTGCCAGCAGCCGCGACGTCGGGACCTCCGGGGGAGAGACCCAGTACTTC
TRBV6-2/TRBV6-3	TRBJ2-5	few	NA	CASSQRQEEETQYF	TGTGCCAGCAGTCAGAGACAGGAGGAAGAGACCCAGTACTTC
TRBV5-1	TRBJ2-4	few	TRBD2	CASSLTGGDDIQYF	TGCGCCAGCAGCTTGACGGGAGGGGACGACATTCAGTACTTC
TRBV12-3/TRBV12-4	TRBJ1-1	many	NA	CASSIGGRVWTEAFF	TGTGCCAGCAGCATCGGCGGCAGGGTCTGGACTGAAGCTTTCTTT
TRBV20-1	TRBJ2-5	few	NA	CSASHASGETQYF	TGCAGTGCTTCGCACGCATCAGGAGAGACCCAGTACTTC
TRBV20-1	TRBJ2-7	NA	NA	CSARGPVNEQYF	TGCAGTGCTAGAGGCCCCGTTAACGAGCAGTACTTC
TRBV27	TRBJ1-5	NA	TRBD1	CASSPPGQGNNQPQHF	TGTGCCAGCAGCCCCCCGGGACAGGGCAACAATCAGCCCCAGCATTTT
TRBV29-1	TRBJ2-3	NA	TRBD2	CSVAWAGATDTQYF	TGCAGCGTTGCATGGGCGGGAGCTACAGATACGCAGTATTTT
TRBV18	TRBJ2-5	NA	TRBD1	CPSSPGQQETQYF	TGTCCCAGCTCACCGGGACAGCAAGAGACCCAGTACTTC
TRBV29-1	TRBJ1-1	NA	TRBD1	CSVAWTGRGEAFF	TGCAGCGTTGCTTGGACAGGGCGAGGTGAAGCTTTCTTT
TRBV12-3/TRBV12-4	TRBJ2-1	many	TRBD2	CASSFGLVTYNEQFF	TGTGCCAGCAGTTTCGGACTAGTCACCTACAATGAGCAGTTCTTC
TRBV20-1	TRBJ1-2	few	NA	CSAASRDGYTF	TGCAGTGCTGCGAGCAGGGACGGCTACACCTTC
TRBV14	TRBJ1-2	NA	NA	CASSQLLQNGYTF	TGTGCCAGCAGCCAACTTTTGCAGAATGGCTACACCTTC
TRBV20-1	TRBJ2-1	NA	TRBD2	CSAPGLVDYEQFF	TGCAGTGCTCCCGGACTAGTTGACTATGAGCAGTTCTTC
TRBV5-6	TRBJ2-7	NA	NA	CASSTYGQTYEQYF	TGTGCCAGCAGCACCTACGGTCAGACCTACGAGCAGTACTTC
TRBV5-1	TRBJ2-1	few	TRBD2	CASSLGSGGTSPNEQFF	TGCGCCAGCAGCTTGGGTAGCGGGGGGACTTCCCCCAATGAGCAGTTCTTC
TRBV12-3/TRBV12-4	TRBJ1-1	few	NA	CASSLGTAGRSAGMNTEAFF	TGTGCCAGCAGTTTAGGGACAGCTGGAAGGTCGGCAGGTATGAACACTGAAGCTTTCTTT
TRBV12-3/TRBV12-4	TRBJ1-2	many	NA	CASSNRDRAGGYTF	TGTGCCAGCAGTAACCGTGACAGAGCCGGGGGCTACACCTTC
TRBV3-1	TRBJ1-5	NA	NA	CASSRGLGNQPQHF	TGTGCCAGCAGCCGGGGGCTTGGTAATCAGCCCCAGCATTTT
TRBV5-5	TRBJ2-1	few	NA	CASSWFPGLYNEQFF	TGTGCCAGCAGCTGGTTCCCGGGCCTGTACAATGAGCAGTTCTTC
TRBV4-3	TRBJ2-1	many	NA	CASSPWGDSGTYNEQFF	TGCGCCAGCAGCCCCTGGGGCGATAGCGGAACCTACAATGAGCAGTTCTTC
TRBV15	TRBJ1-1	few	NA	CATEAQQTNTEAFF	TGTGCCACAGAGGCGCAACAGACAAACACTGAAGCTTTCTTT
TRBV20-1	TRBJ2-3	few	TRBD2	CSAISGEDFTDTQYF	TGCAGTGCTATCAGCGGGGAAGACTTCACAGATACGCAGTATTTT
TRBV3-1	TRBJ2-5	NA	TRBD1	CASSYRQGLQETQYF	TGTGCCAGCAGCTATAGACAGGGCCTCCAAGAGACCCAGTACTTC
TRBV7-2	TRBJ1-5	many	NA	CASSQRGSNQPQHF	TGTGCCAGCAGCCAACGGGGGAGCAATCAGCCCCAGCATTTT
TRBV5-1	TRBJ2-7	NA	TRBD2	CASSLRTSGGYEQYF	TGCGCCAGCAGCTTAAGGACTAGCGGGGGATACGAGCAGTACTTC